Detailed here is one T cell receptor (beta chain). The data belong to a study of T cells after yellow fever vaccination. On the study more broadly: Sorting on CD3, CD45RA, CCR7 and CD95 yielded EM, EMRA, CM and Tscm memory subsets.

Whole-study findings and limits: Sequencing of sorted memory subsets on day 0 failed to detect almost all vaccine-responding clonotypes. It was a weaker secondary response, yet one that peaked faster, at day 5 versus 15.

Universal primer sites and UMIs were introduced during 5'RACE template-switching synthesis of TCR cDNA. TCRdb redid the calling of the 5' RACE reads with MiXCR, one entry per CDR3 protein. The table shows roughly 4,500 distinct CDR3 sequences, with 6% to 8.5% occurring only once. The sample in question was PBMCs, either bulk or a sorted T-cell subset (CD4+, CD8+, memory, or dextramer-sorted; not recorded which), obtained 15 days after the yellow fever booster vaccination. This receptor was identified in a man aged 25-40 years who received the YFV17D yellow fever vaccine.

The CDR3 coding sequence is TGTGCCAGCACCAAGCAGGTGAATTGGACACAGCATTTT. Translated: CASTKQVNWTQHF. This rearrangement joins TRBV3-1 to TRBJ1-5; a weak D match, TRBD1 (5 bases). This CDR3 comprises 13 residues. The V and J ends lost 7 bases and 13 bases respectively, with 20 bases between them. CDR1 is LGHDT, CDR2 YNNKEL, per germline (reference sequence).